The TCR beta chain described here comes from a study of metastatic and nonmetastatic thyroid tumors. This clone turned up a few times. Under the authors' procedure: Built for papillary thyroid cancer, a distant-metastasis classifier drew on CDR3 differences across clinicopathological groups. MiXCR was used by TCRdb to re-call the PCR reads. TCRdb assigned the V and J calls; the authors' analysis was not used. Of under 25,000 clones listed, 22% are singletons. V was trimmed by 5 bases and J by 3 bases, leaving 14 bases between them. The germline V gene encodes CDR1 PRHDT and CDR2 FYEKMQ (reference sequence). The CDR3 consists of 14 residues. Every patient underwent thyroid surgery untreated.

The TCR originated in a female donor with papillary thyroid cancer or a benign thyroid nodule (not recorded which). Some clones in this sample may be carry-over from other donors' samples. The material sequenced was adjacent normal tissue. This chain connects TRBV13 to TRBJ2-7, with TRBD1 as a possible D gene (5 bases). CDR3 DNA: TGTGCCAGCAGCACCAGGGCGCTGGACTACGAGCAGTACTTC. Translating it yields CASSTRALDYEQYF.